Here is one T cell receptor beta chain with its context. The sample is drawn from a study of tumor T cells in aggressive B-cell lymphoma. The V and J ends lost 0 bases and 7 bases, in that order; junction bases with no gene match: 4. The germline V gene has CDR1 MGHRA and CDR2 YSYEKL. CDR3 length: 15 residues. The method was immunoSEQ multiplex PCR; TCRdb's version includes in-frame clones alone and lacks a portion of them. The sample lists about 11,000 clones; about 90% were seen once. The receptor was isolated from an adult with diffuse large B cell lymphoma. Input material: tumor tissue. J is TRBJ1-2 and V is TRBV4-1, with 11 bases identical to TRBD1. The CDR3 coding sequence is TGCGCCAGCAGCCAAGAGGACAGGGGGCTCGGTGGCTACACCTTC. This codes for CASSQEDRGLGGYTF.